The source of this TCR beta chain is a study of shared clonotypes between healthy human individuals. Study in general: Donors were a couple of women and a few men aged 18 to 49.

This was a deep-level run. Sequencing was performed with immunoSEQ multiplex PCR; in TCRdb, only in-frame clones are kept and a portion is missing. The sample lists about 330,000 clones, around 87% occurring once. The germline V gene has CDR1 MDHEN and CDR2 SYDVKM. Deletions cut 2 bases from V and 2 bases from J, with 4 bases between. This CDR3 has 12 amino acids. On this clone itself: At the DNA level, this CDR3 is encoded by other sequences in the same sample as well.

Sequencing used memory CD8+ T cells sorted from blood. Subset described: CD45RO+ cells pooled with CCR7-negative TemRA cells. The chain carries TRBV28 and TRBJ2-7; D not certain. The sequence came from a young man in good health. CDR3 sequence reads: CASSLGTYEQYF. In nucleotides, the CDR3 is TGTGCCAGCAGTTTAGGGACCTACGAGCAGTACTTC.